The T cell receptor (beta chain) described here comes from a study of blood T cell repertoires in COVID-19 (dated by TCRdb to about 2020). At the level of the whole study: Collaborator samples came from the United States, Italy and Spain and covered acute and convalescent phases of COVID-19. The material from the prospective study consisted of cDNA or gDNA derived from T cells, B-cell-depleted T cells, or PBMCs. Deeply sampled blood TCRbeta repertoires from subjects exposed to, actively infected with, or recovered from COVID-19 were included in the dataset. The repertoires were released in a freely available public database meant as a resource for research on the immune response to SARS-CoV-2. The samples were drawn from two sources: the first 160 participants of the ongoing ImmuneRACE study, and over 950 subjects contributed by 6 global collaborators. Sample metadata almost always included a de-identified subject ID, COVID-19 status, age in years and sex. Where available, HLA class I and class II types were taken from metadata supplied by the sample provider and were not determined by assay-based typing.

A note on this clone: The antigen this receptor binds is unknown. Base qualities are missing; no much larger clone stands one base away.

The CDR3 numbers 20 residues from cysteine through phenylalanine. Solely the CDR3 DNA is kept, with 60 bases framed from the first base. The collaborating institutions used their own protocols to collect whole blood in K2EDTA tubes. Collaborator samples were shipped for TCRbeta analysis as frozen whole blood, isolated PBMCs, or DNA extracted from either sample type. TCRbeta CDR3 regions were amplified from genomic DNA using the immunoSEQ Assay, a bias-controlled multiplex PCR. On the authors' methods: Within the assay, amplification of reference gene primers was used to estimate how many nucleated cells each sample contained. To quantify the absolute abundance of each unique TCRbeta CDR3 rearrangement, sequence reads were collapsed and filtered. Productive Simpson clonality was computed per sample as the square root of Simpson's diversity index over productive rearrangements. The table comes from immuneACCESS by way of TCRdb, which keeps in-frame sequences with V and J called. Part of the clones is missing from these tables; in studies checked, under half for an unresolved V gene and the rest for unknown reasons. D and trimming were read from the DNA, whereas the V and J calls and clone size are those reported in that table. The sample table lists 60,000 to 75,000 clones, roughly 72% of them with a count of one. The ten largest make up about 6% of the sample.

Paper-wide results and their limitations: The amount of clinical and demographic metadata varied by source and participant and was provided uncurated.

The sample comprised peripheral blood. The sequence was obtained from a woman in her forties or fifties with active or convalescent COVID-19. Here the chain combines TRBV21-1 and TRBJ2-1; the table's D call, TRBD2, was not checked against the DNA. TRBV21-1 is annotated as a pseudogene. Read as DNA, the sequence is TGTGCCAGCAGCAAACGAGCGGGACTAGCAGGAGCCCCCTTTTACAATGAGCAGTTCTTC. Its protein is CASSKRAGLAGAPFYNEQFF.